This entry lists 10 T cell receptor beta chains sequenced from one sample in a study of shared clonotypes between healthy human individuals. Clones were read by immunoSEQ multiplex PCR, and TCRdb kept only the in-frame ones, dropping some. The sample consists of more than 2 million clones, around 95% of them appearing once. The material sequenced was naive CD4+ T cells sorted from blood. Subset indicated: CD45RA+ positively selected. These receptors originate from a man aged 18 to 35 in good health.

Worth noting for this clone: The sample carries other DNA sequences with the same CDR3. The V and J genes are TRBV19 and TRBJ1-1; D possibly corresponds to TRBD1 (5 bases). Germline lookup yields CDR1 LNHDA and CDR2 SQIVND (reference sequence). The CDR3 is 13 residues long. The ends were cut back, 3 bases at V and 0 bases at J, with 5 bases in the middle. CDR3: CASSMTVNTEAFF. CDR3 sequence (DNA): TGTGCCAGTAGTATGACAGTGAACACTGAAGCTTTCTTT.

This chain joins TRBV6-5 and TRBJ1-1; D not certain. The CDR3 covers 14 residues. Germline values: CDR1 MNHEY, CDR2 SVGAGI. The V gene lost 0 bases and the J gene lost 3 bases, with 8 bases spanning the gap. As DNA, the CDR3 is TGTGCCAGCAGTTACTCGTACAAGGACACTGAAGCTTTCTTT. Protein sequence: CASSYSYKDTEAFF.

The chain has TRBV27 and TRBJ2-7, with 10 bases lining up with TRBD1. Germline V lookup: CDR1 MNHEY, CDR2 SMNVEV (reference sequence). This CDR3 comprises 15 residues. J was trimmed by 3 bases and V by 2 bases; bases with no gene match: 4. DNA for the CDR3: TGTGCCAGCAGTTTAGACAGGGGGCGCCTCTACGAGCAGTACTTC. It is translated as CASSLDRGRLYEQYF.

The gene calls are TRBV6-6 and TRBJ2-1; TRBD1 might be the D (6 bases). Trimming took 4 bases from V and 2 from J, leaving 12 bases between them. This CDR3 region has 15 residues. Looked up from germline, CDR1 is MNHNY and CDR2 is SVGAGI (reference sequence). The CDR3 loop reads CASSSPRDTYNEQFF. In DNA form, the CDR3 reads TGTGCCAGCAGTTCCCCCAGGGACACCTACAATGAGCAGTTCTTC.

The DNA for the CDR3 is TGCAGCGTTGTCGGACCCGGGAACACAGATACGCAGTATTTT. Translating gives CSVVGPGNTDTQYF. The V call is TRBV29-1, the J call TRBJ2-3, with D maybe TRBD2 (5 bases). Trimming left V 4 bases short and J 2 bases short, with 13 bases between. Germline CDR1 SQVTM, CDR2 ANQGSEA. There are 14 residues in the CDR3.

The chain has TRBV11-2 and TRBJ2-5; no reliable D call. Germline V gives CDR1 SGHAT, CDR2 FQNNGV. V lost 5 bases to trimming and J lost 1 base, with 11 bases between them. This CDR3 is 14 amino acids long. The CDR3 DNA reads TGTGCCAGCAGCCGGCAGGCGTTCCAAGAGACCCAGTACTTC. Translated, it gives CASSRQAFQETQYF.

The chain has TRBV18 and TRBJ1-5; 7 bases line up with TRBD1. The CDR3 covers 17 residues. In germline, CDR1 is KGHSH, CDR2 LQKENI. J gave up 3 bases and V 0 bases, and 8 bases lay outside the gene matches. The CDR3 reads CASSPPTGVGINQPQHF. CDR3 nucleotides: TGTGCCAGCTCACCACCTACAGGGGTCGGTATCAATCAGCCCCAGCATTTT.

This clone showed up just once. Other nucleotide sequences from this sample produce the same CDR3. The chain has TRBV16 and TRBJ1-2; the D is unclear. This CDR3 region has 13 residues. CDR1 is KGHSY, CDR2 FQNENV, per germline. V was shortened by 0 bases and J by 5 bases, with 7 bases between the two germline ends. For the CDR3, the DNA is TGTGCCAGCAGCCAATCTGGGAGTTATGGCTACACCTTC. It encodes CASSQSGSYGYTF.

J is TRBJ2-7 and V is TRBV19, with D maybe TRBD1 (5 bases). With 1 base removed from V and 7 bases from J, the gap between germline ends came to 11 bases. The CDR3 runs to 13 residues. Germline V gene data show CDR1 as LNHDA and CDR2 as SQIVND (reference sequence). The CDR3 loop is CASSIAAGQEQYF. CDR3 nucleotides: TGTGCCAGTAGTATAGCGGCAGGGCAGGAGCAGTACTTC.

The chain links TRBV5-1 to TRBJ1-2, with a tentative D call TRBD1 (5 bases). CDR3 length equals 14 residues. CDR1 is SGHRS, CDR2 YFSETQ, per germline. The ends were cut back, 4 bases at V and 4 bases at J, with 14 bases in the middle. DNA of the CDR3: TGCGCCAGCAGCCGCGACGGGGGGACCTATGGCTACACCTTC. Its protein is CASSRDGGTYGYTF.